This T cell receptor (beta chain) came from a study of radiation and T cells in renal cell carcinoma. Study outcomes and limitations: Top tumor clonotypes rose in blood 2 weeks post-radiation, then contracted.

The CDR3 totals 15 residues. V was trimmed by 4 bases and J by 3 bases, leaving 14 bases between them. The germline CDR1 and CDR2 sequences are WSHSY and SAAADI. About this clone itself: The antigen remains unidentified.

Described time point: blood 4 weeks post-SBRT, at nephrectomy. Treatment in this sample: 15 Gy SBRT to primary tumor, nephrectomy 4 weeks later. TCRdb's table, derived via immunoSEQ multiplex PCR, lists solely in-frame clones and lacks some. The table shows some 100,000 clones, with roughly 88% occurring only once. Sequenced here: blood, sampled from a patient whose treatment included radiotherapy and nephrectomy. This chain uses TRBV10-2 with TRBJ2-3; D assignment may be TRBD1 or TRBD2 (5 bases each). The origin of this receptor is a man in his fifties or sixties with renal cell carcinoma. The CDR3 reads CASSGGGDRTDTQYF. In DNA, the CDR3 is TGCGCCAGCAGTGGTGGGGGAGATCGAACAGATACGCAGTATTTT.